Listed below are T cell receptor beta chains from one sample, sequenced in a study of a mutant IDH1 vaccine in newly diagnosed glioma. The protocol was immunoSEQ multiplex PCR, while the TCRdb copy is restricted to in-frame clones and leaves out a portion. Found here are tens of thousands of clones, approximately 90% of them singletons; the top ten hold 9.2%. The sample in question was PBMCs, obtained from a glioma patient treated with radiotherapy, temozolomide or both. The source is a man younger than 40 with glioma. Each CDR3 is given with its conserved first and last residue. The D gene is left open where the match is weak. Clone size is given for some rows only: seen once, a few or many times, or a class if the clone is expanded.

D: TRBD1
V: TRBV5-1
J: TRBJ2-3
size: .
CDR3: CASSLWAGGETQYF
DNA: TGCGCCAGCAGCTTGTGGGCAGGGGGCGAAACGCAGTATTTT

D: TRBD2
V: TRBV19
J: TRBJ2-1
size: .
CDR3: CASSIASGIYNEQFF
DNA: TGTGCCAGTAGTATAGCTAGCGGGATTTACAATGAGCAGTTCTTC

D: .
V: TRBV30
J: TRBJ1-1
size: once
CDR3: CAWSSFNTEAFF
DNA: TGTGCCTGGAGTTCTTTTAACACTGAAGCTTTCTTT

D: .
V: TRBV6-1
J: TRBJ1-5
size: .
CDR3: CASSVLMDSNQPQHF
DNA: TGTGCCAGCAGTGTGCTGATGGATAGCAATCAGCCCCAGCATTTT

D: .
V: TRBV27
J: TRBJ1-1
size: .
CDR3: CASSFSGIAEAFF
DNA: TGTGCCAGCAGTTTCTCAGGGATCGCTGAAGCTTTCTTT

D: .
V: TRBV5-8
J: TRBJ2-3
size: .
CDR3: CASSNRQPPDTQYF
DNA: TGTGCCAGCAGCAACAGACAGCCCCCAGATACGCAGTATTTT

D: TRBD2
V: TRBV10-2
J: TRBJ2-5
size: once
CDR3: CASSWLAGGGQETQYF
DNA: TGCGCCAGCAGTTGGCTAGCGGGAGGTGGGCAAGAGACCCAGTACTTC

D: .
V: TRBV28
J: TRBJ1-3
size: .
CDR3: CASSTGTSGNTIYF
DNA: TGTGCCAGCAGTACAGGGACCTCTGGAAACACCATATATTTT

D: .
V: TRBV27
J: TRBJ2-3
size: .
CDR3: CATRGTDTQYF
DNA: TGTGCCACTAGGGGGACAGATACGCAGTATTTT

D: TRBD1
V: TRBV6-1
J: TRBJ1-2
size: .
CDR3: CASSDLGQGAVGYTF
DNA: TGTGCCAGCAGTGACCTAGGACAGGGGGCTGTTGGCTACACCTTC

D: .
V: TRBV6-1
J: TRBJ1-4
size: .
CDR3: CASSATGPLNKLFF
DNA: TGTGCCAGCAGTGCAACAGGTCCACTGAACAAACTGTTTTTT

D: TRBD2
V: TRBV5-1
J: TRBJ2-1
size: .
CDR3: CATQPGGLTYNEQFF
DNA: TGCGCCACCCAACCGGGGGGACTAACCTACAATGAGCAGTTCTTC

D: TRBD2
V: TRBV10-3
J: TRBJ2-7
size: .
CDR3: CAIRSGGHEQYF
DNA: TGTGCCATCCGTAGCGGGGGGCACGAGCAGTACTTC

D: .
V: TRBV7-8
J: TRBJ1-6
size: .
CDR3: CASSPRGGLPLHF
DNA: TGTGCCAGCAGCCCGAGAGGGGGATTACCCCTCCACTTT

D: .
V: TRBV5-4
J: TRBJ1-5
size: .
CDR3: CASSLWGGGNQPQHF
DNA: TGTGCCAGCAGCTTATGGGGAGGGGGCAATCAGCCCCAGCATTTT

D: TRBD2
V: TRBV30
J: TRBJ2-1
size: .
CDR3: CAWGTSGRGGYNEQFF
DNA: TGTGCCTGGGGGACTAGCGGGAGGGGAGGCTACAATGAGCAGTTCTTC

D: TRBD2
V: TRBV6-1
J: TRBJ2-1
size: .
CDR3: CASSDRGGRGGWNGYNEQFF
DNA: TGTGCCAGCAGTGACCGCGGGGGTCGGGGGGGATGGAATGGCTACAATGAGCAGTTCTTC

D: .
V: TRBV10-3
J: TRBJ2-2
size: .
CDR3: CAIRGGTGELFF
DNA: TGTGCCATCCGGGGCGGCACCGGGGAGCTGTTTTTT

D: .
V: TRBV27
J: TRBJ2-6
size: once
CDR3: CASSLIRSGANVLTF
DNA: TGTGCCAGCAGTTTAATCCGCTCTGGGGCCAACGTCCTGACTTTC

D: .
V: TRBV6-5
J: TRBJ1-2
size: .
CDR3: CASPKSGRGYTF
DNA: TGTGCCAGCCCGAAGTCGGGCCGGGGCTACACCTTC

D: .
V: TRBV11-2
J: TRBJ2-7
size: once
CDR3: CASSLGPGASYEQYF
DNA: TGTGCCAGCAGCTTAGGACCGGGAGCTTCCTACGAGCAGTACTTC

D: .
V: TRBV5-5
J: TRBJ1-1
size: .
CDR3: CASSFYGAVNTEAFF
DNA: TGTGCCAGCAGCTTCTATGGGGCGGTGAACACTGAAGCTTTCTTT

D: TRBD2
V: TRBV10-3
J: TRBJ2-1
size: .
CDR3: CAISDGAGGRNEQFF
DNA: TGTGCCATCAGTGACGGCGCGGGAGGTCGTAATGAGCAGTTCTTC

D: TRBD1
V: TRBV5-4
J: TRBJ1-2
size: .
CDR3: CASSVTGAYGYTF
DNA: TGTGCCAGCAGCGTGACAGGGGCCTATGGCTACACCTTC

D: .
V: TRBV9
J: TRBJ2-7
size: .
CDR3: CASSVAERADWKIPYEQYF
DNA: TGTGCCAGCAGCGTAGCCGAGAGGGCCGATTGGAAAATCCCCTACGAGCAGTACTTC

D: .
V: TRBV25-1
J: TRBJ2-1
size: once
CDR3: CATLGNHNEQFF
DNA: TGTGCCACCCTAGGGAATCACAATGAGCAGTTCTTC

D: .
V: TRBV21-1
J: TRBJ2-7
size: .
CDR3: CARGALTIYEQYF
DNA: TGTGCCAGGGGGGCCCTTACAATTTACGAGCAGTACTTC

D: .
V: TRBV5-8
J: TRBJ1-5
size: .
CDR3: CASSPGNQPQHF
DNA: TGTGCCAGCAGCCCGGGGAATCAGCCCCAGCATTTT

D: .
V: TRBV10-1
J: TRBJ2-5
size: .
CDR3: CASSESSGDLQETQYF
DNA: TGCGCCAGCAGTGAGTCCTCAGGTGACCTCCAAGAGACCCAGTACTTC

D: .
V: TRBV5-1
J: TRBJ1-2
size: .
CDR3: CASSLEEGRNYGYTF
DNA: TGCGCCAGCAGCTTGGAGGAGGGACGAAACTATGGCTACACCTTC

D: TRBD1
V: TRBV5-6
J: TRBJ2-7
size: .
CDR3: CASSLPGGNYEQYF
DNA: TGTGCCAGCAGCTTGCCAGGGGGCAACTACGAGCAGTACTTC

D: TRBD2
V: TRBV10-1
J: TRBJ2-5
size: .
CDR3: CASRRGLAGGWNGETQYF
DNA: TGCGCCAGCAGAAGAGGACTAGCGGGAGGGTGGAACGGAGAGACCCAGTACTTC

D: .
V: TRBV21-1
J: TRBJ2-7
size: .
CDR3: CASSTNLTSGEGCSYEQYF
DNA: TGTGCCAGCAGCACAAACTTGACTAGCGGGGAAGGTTGCTCCTACGAGCAGTACTTC

D: .
V: TRBV19
J: TRBJ1-2
size: .
CDR3: CASSPRRSGGYTF
DNA: TGTGCCAGTAGTCCCCGCAGAAGTGGTGGCTACACCTTC

D: .
V: TRBV5-4
J: TRBJ1-2
size: once
CDR3: CASSLGSAYGYTF
DNA: TGTGCCAGCAGCTTGGGTTCTGCCTATGGCTACACCTTC

D: TRBD2
V: TRBV29-1
J: TRBJ2-1
size: .
CDR3: CSVAGLAGQYNEQFF
DNA: TGCAGCGTCGCGGGACTAGCGGGCCAGTACAATGAGCAGTTCTTC